This passage covers 9 T cell receptor beta chains from one sample sequenced in a study of beta chain features in type 1 diabetes. Study-wide results and caveats: People with Type 1 diabetes carried modestly yet significantly shorter TCRB CDR3s in all four CD4+ subsets.

Investigators reverse transcribed all isolated RNA, so they sequenced expressed TCRB transcripts. Data came from immunoSEQ multiplex PCR; TCRdb stores just in-frame clones and leaves some out. The sample has under 200,000 clones, around 8.6% seen once. The antigens these receptors bind are not known. The sequenced sample was central memory CD4+ T cells from blood. These receptors were obtained from a woman in her late teens or twenties with type 1 diabetes.

This sequence joins TRBV28 and TRBJ1-2; 9 nucleotides line up with TRBD1. The V gene end was trimmed by 6 bases and the J gene end by 5 bases; junction bases not matched to a gene: 19. The V gene's germline CDR1 is MDHEN and CDR2 SYDVKM. The CDR3 is 18 residues long. CDR3 coding DNA: TGTGCCAGCAGAAAACCCGGGACAGGGTCCGTGAGAGGGTATGGCTACACCTTC. It specifies CASRKPGTGSVRGYGYTF.

This clone turned up a few times. The chain has TRBV7-3 and TRBJ1-1; unclear D gene. The CDR3 totals 13 residues. Germline CDR1 is SGHTA and CDR2 is FQGTGA. V lost 2 bases to trimming and J lost 5 bases, with 9 bases between them. CDR3 DNA sequence: TGTGCCAGCAGCTTATCGAGGCCGACTGAAGCTTTCTTT. This encodes CASSLSRPTEAFF.

This clone was seen only a few times. The J gene is TRBJ2-3, the V gene TRBV7-2; TRBD2 aligns across 11 bases. The CDR3 sequence is 15 residues long. Germline lookup yields CDR1 SGHTA and CDR2 FQGNSA. Losses at the gene ends were 5 bases for V and 1 base for J; bases not matched to a gene: 2. The CDR3 DNA reads TGTGCCAGCAGCACTAGCGGGAGTGGCACAGATACGCAGTATTTT. Encoded protein: CASSTSGSGTDTQYF.

This clone came up a few times. This sequence joins TRBV29-1 and TRBJ1-1, with D maybe TRBD1 (6 bases). CDR1 and CDR2 (germline): SQVTM, ANQGSEA. The CDR3 runs 16 residues. V lost 4 bases and J lost 1, with 19 bases in between. CDR3: CSVGTQSWTENTEAFF. CDR3 nucleotides: TGCAGCGTTGGGACTCAGTCGTGGACAGAGAACACTGAAGCTTTCTTT.

Worth noting for this clone: Other DNA sequences in the sample encode the same CDR3. CDR3 sequence (DNA): TGTGCCAGCAGCTTATCCTCCGGCTACACCTTC. Protein: CASSLSSGYTF. The chain carries TRBV5-6 and TRBJ1-2; D is unresolved. Between the trimmed V and J ends, which lost 2 bases and 8 bases, there was a span of 7 bases. This CDR3 region has 11 residues. The V gene's germline CDR1 is SGHDT and CDR2 YYEEEE.

In this sample, this clone turned up a few times. This chain connects TRBV20-1 to TRBJ2-5, with D unresolved. CDR1 is DFQATT and CDR2 is SNEGSKA in the germline V gene (reference sequence). This CDR3 is 11 amino acids long. The V gene lost 3 bases and the J gene lost 1 base, with 3 bases spanning the gap. CDR3 bases: TGCAGTGCTAGCTTCCAAGAGACCCAGTACTTC. Translated: CSASFQETQYF.

Only a few counts were recorded for this clone. CDR3 region: CASSQTLTQYF. CDR3 coding DNA: TGTGCCAGCAGCCAAACTTTGACGCAGTATTTT. The chain employs TRBV7-9 and TRBJ2-3; D call uncertain. This CDR3 is 11 amino acids long. The V and J ends lost 5 bases and 9 bases respectively, with 9 bases between them. Germline CDR1 is SEHNR and CDR2 is FQNEAQ (reference sequence).

This chain joins TRBV9 and TRBJ2-1, with no clear D. Germline assignment: CDR1 SGDLS and CDR2 YYNGEE. Trimming shortened V by 4 bases and J by 3 bases, and 2 bases separated the two germline ends. The CDR3 sequence is 11 residues long. The CDR3 DNA reads TGTGCCAGCAGCCACTACAATGAGCAGTTCTTC. This gives the protein CASSHYNEQFF.

This chain joins TRBV28 and TRBJ2-1, with TRBD1 identical over 7 bases. Germline lookup yields CDR1 MDHEN and CDR2 SYDVKM. Unmatched junction bases numbered 0, after V lost 3 bases and J lost 4 bases. The CDR3 consists of 13 residues. In DNA, the CDR3 is TGTGCCAGCAGTTTGGACAGGTACAATGAGCAGTTCTTC. Translation: CASSLDRYNEQFF. Full variable domain (rest looked up from reference TRBV28 and TRBJ2-1): DVKVTQSSRYLVKRTGEKVFLECVQDMDHENMFWYRQDPGLGLRLIYFSYDVKMKEKGDIPEGYSVSREKKERFSLILESASTNQTSMYLCASSLDRYNEQFFGPGTRLTVL.